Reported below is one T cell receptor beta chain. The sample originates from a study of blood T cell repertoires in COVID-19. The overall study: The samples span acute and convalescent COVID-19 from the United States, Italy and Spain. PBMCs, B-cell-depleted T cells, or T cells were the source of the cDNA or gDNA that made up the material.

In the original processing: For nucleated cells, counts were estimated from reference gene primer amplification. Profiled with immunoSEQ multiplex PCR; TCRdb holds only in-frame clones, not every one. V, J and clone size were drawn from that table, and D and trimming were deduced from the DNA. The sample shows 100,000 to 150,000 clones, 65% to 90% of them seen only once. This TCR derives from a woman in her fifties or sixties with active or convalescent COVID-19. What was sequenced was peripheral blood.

The CDR3 loop is CASSISLNTEAFF. CDR3 in DNA: TGTGCCAGCAGCATTTCCTTGAACACTGAAGCTTTCTTT. J is TRBJ1-1 and V is TRBV11-2; no clear D gene. The CDR3 consists of 13 residues. Germline assignment: CDR1 SGHAT and CDR2 FQNNGV. The V gene lost 5 bases and the J gene lost 0 bases, with 7 bases spanning the gap.